Listed here is a single T cell receptor beta chain. Its matching antigen is unknown. This sample stems from a study of CD8 T cells in ankylosing spondylitis. Whole-study results and caveats: Reportedly, significant enrichment of disease-linked clones occurred in matched ankylosing spondylitis synovial fluid.

The CDR3 sequence is 17 residues long. Germline CDR1 reads GTSNPN; CDR2 reads SVGIG (reference sequence). Losses at the gene ends were 0 bases for V and 2 bases for J; bases not matched to a gene: 4. Each CDR3 protein gets one entry after TCRdb re-called the 5' RACE reads with MiXCR. The sample shows 300,000 to 350,000 distinct CDR3 sequences, 20% to 25% of them seen only once. The chain couples TRBV30 to TRBJ2-6; TRBD2 matches at 10 bases. Sequencing was performed on blood, either unsorted or a sorted T cell fraction (not recorded which). This clonotype originated in a female donor with ankylosing spondylitis or in good health (not recorded which). CDR3 bases: TGTGCCTGGAGTGTAGGCCTAGCGGGGGCTGGGGCCAACGTCCTGACTTTC. This translates into CAWSVGLAGAGANVLTF.